A selection of T cell receptor beta chains follows, all from one sample in a study of T cells in Graves' hyperthyroidism and ophthalmopathy. Each CDR3 protein gets one entry after TCRdb re-called the multiplex PCR reads with MiXCR. The repertoire holds roughly 350,000 distinct CDR3 sequences, with approximately 15% as singletons. Sequenced input: blood. These receptors were collected from a woman aged 25-40 years with Graves' ophthalmopathy. The CDR3 runs from the conserved cysteine through the conserved F or W. D genes are given only for firm matches. Expanded clones are given a class, and other clones once, few, many or no size at all.

DNA	CDR3	size	J	V	D
TGTGCCAGCACTCCAAGCGGGGGCTTACACGAGCAGTACTTC	CASTPSGGLHEQYF	many	TRBJ2-7	TRBV28	TRBD2
TGTGCCAGCAGCTTAGCGGACCAAATTCAGTACTTC	CASSLADQIQYF	many	TRBJ2-5	TRBV7-9	NA
TGTGCCAGCAGTTTATCGATGGACAGGGTTAATCAGCCCCAGCATTTT	CASSLSMDRVNQPQHF	many	TRBJ1-5	TRBV28	TRBD1
TGTGCCAGCAGTTTATCCCCGCAGGGGGTTTCCGAGCAGTACTTC	CASSLSPQGVSEQYF	many	TRBJ2-7	TRBV28	TRBD1
TGTGCCAGCAGTCTAGGACAGGGGGTTCCCCGTGAAGCTTTCTTT	CASSLGQGVPREAFF	many	TRBJ1-1	TRBV27	TRBD1
TGTGCCTGGAGTCCCTCCCTCCTAGCGGCGACCAGTGGTACGCAGTATTTT	CAWSPSLLAATSGTQYF	many	TRBJ2-3	TRBV30	TRBD2
TGCAGCGTTGTTAGACTTCCCAGCGAGCAGTACTTC	CSVVRLPSEQYF	few	TRBJ2-7	TRBV29-1	NA
TGTGCCAGCTCAGCGACACAGGGGGGACAAAAGCCCCAGCATTTT	CASSATQGGQKPQHF	many	TRBJ1-5	TRBV18	TRBD1
TGTGCCAGCAGCATACGAGGGACAGGGGGCTCCTACGAGCAGTACTTC	CASSIRGTGGSYEQYF	many	TRBJ2-7	TRBV7-2	TRBD1
TGCGCCAGCAGCTTGTATGGCGGGGACTACCAGTACAATGAGCAGTTCTTC	CASSLYGGDYQYNEQFF	many	TRBJ2-1	TRBV5-1	TRBD2
TGTGCTAGTGGTTTGGTACTGGGTGACAGGGAAAACTATGGCTACACCTTC	CASGLVLGDRENYGYTF	many	TRBJ1-2	TRBV12-5	TRBD1
TGTGCCAGCAGCTTCTTGGTCCCGACGAGGAACACAGATACGCAGTATTTT	CASSFLVPTRNTDTQYF	NA	TRBJ2-3	TRBV11-2	NA
TGTGCCAGCAGCTTTGGCAGCAGCTCCTACGAGCAGTACTTC	CASSFGSSSYEQYF	many	TRBJ2-7	TRBV7-2	NA
TGTGCCAGCAGCTTCGGAGACAGGGGAATACAGCCCCAGCATTTT	CASSFGDRGIQPQHF	many	TRBJ1-5	TRBV7-8	TRBD1
TGCGCCAGCAGCGACACAGGGCCCACTGAAAAACTGTTTTTT	CASSDTGPTEKLFF	many	TRBJ1-4	TRBV5-1	NA
TGTGCCAGCAGTTGGACAGGGGGCGGCACTGAAGCTTTCTTT	CASSWTGGGTEAFF	many	TRBJ1-1	TRBV6-2/TRBV6-3	TRBD1
TGCAGTGCTAGGGTGGACAGGCTTATTACAGATACGCAGTATTTT	CSARVDRLITDTQYF	many	TRBJ2-3	TRBV20-1	TRBD1
TGTGCCAGCAGCCCCCCTGATAGCGGGGACACCGGGGAGCTGTTTTTT	CASSPPDSGDTGELFF	many	TRBJ2-2	TRBV11-3	TRBD2
TGTGCCAGCAGTTTATGGGACTTTCCCACAGATACGCAGTATTTT	CASSLWDFPTDTQYF	many	TRBJ2-3	TRBV28	NA
TGTGCCAGCAGTGAACGTTGGGTAGAGACCCAGTACTTC	CASSERWVETQYF	many	TRBJ2-5	TRBV6-1	NA
TGTGCCAGCACCTACCGGGGCAAGGGCAATCAGCCCCAGCATTTT	CASTYRGKGNQPQHF	many	TRBJ1-5	TRBV6-2/TRBV6-3	NA
TGTGCCAGCAGCTTTTTGCTAGCGGACAATGAGCAGTTCTTC	CASSFLLADNEQFF	NA	TRBJ2-1	TRBV7-2	TRBD2
TGTGCCAGCAGTTTTAGGAGGAGGGCTCAAGAGACCCAGTACTTC	CASSFRRRAQETQYF	many	TRBJ2-5	TRBV12-3/TRBV12-4	NA
TGCAGCGCGCAGGGGGTCTCTGGAAACACCATATATTTT	CSAQGVSGNTIYF	NA	TRBJ1-3	TRBV29-1	TRBD1
TGTGCCAGCAGATCTCCCACGGGGTACGCCGAGGCGTACACCTTC	CASRSPTGYAEAYTF	NA	TRBJ1-2	TRBV28	NA
TGTGCCAGCAGCAGCCCTCCAGGGAATGAGCAGTTCTTC	CASSSPPGNEQFF	many	TRBJ2-1	TRBV7-9	NA
TGCGCCAGCAGTGAATCGGGGGGCAATGAGCAGTTCTTC	CASSESGGNEQFF	many	TRBJ2-1	TRBV6-1	TRBD2
TGTGCCAGCAGTCAGACAGGCGGTCTAATGGCTTTCTTT	CASSQTGGLMAFF	many	TRBJ1-1	TRBV6-1	NA
TGTGCCAGCACGTTATCCACAGGGCTTCGGGCTTTCTTT	CASTLSTGLRAFF	NA	TRBJ1-1	TRBV28	NA
TGTGCCAGCAGTGAAGGACAGGGAAGGGGAGAGACCCAGTACTTC	CASSEGQGRGETQYF	many	TRBJ2-5	TRBV2	TRBD1
TGCGCCAGCAGCCCCGGACTAGCCCCAGAGACCCAGTACTTC	CASSPGLAPETQYF	many	TRBJ2-5	TRBV5-1	TRBD2
TGTGCCATCACTCCCCTGGCCTTAACACAGGGGTTGAACACTGAAGCTTTCTTT	CAITPLALTQGLNTEAFF	many	TRBJ1-1	TRBV10-3	TRBD1
TGTGCCAGCAGCTTGACGATCCCCCCACACAATGAGCAGTTCTTC	CASSLTIPPHNEQFF	many	TRBJ2-1	TRBV5-5	NA
TGCAGTGCTTTGCGGGGGGGATCCTACGAGCAGTACTTC	CSALRGGSYEQYF	many	TRBJ2-7	TRBV20-1	TRBD2
TGTGCCAGCAGCAGGACAGGAGCTGAAGCTTTCTTT	CASSRTGAEAFF	NA	TRBJ1-1	TRBV12-3/TRBV12-4	TRBD1
TGTGCCAGTACTTCTGTTTTCTCGGGGACAGACAATTATCAGCCCCAGCATTTT	CASTSVFSGTDNYQPQHF	NA	TRBJ1-5	TRBV19	TRBD1
TGTGCCAGCAGCTTAAAATTGAGAGGTGTCTACACCTTC	CASSLKLRGVYTF	NA	TRBJ1-2	TRBV13	NA
TGTGCCAGCAGCCAACCAACTAGCAGCTCCCGCTCCTACAATGAGCAGTTCTTC	CASSQPTSSSRSYNEQFF	NA	TRBJ2-1	TRBV4-2	NA
TGCAGTGCTAGATTTAGCGGGGGGGCTTACAATGAGCAGTTCTTC	CSARFSGGAYNEQFF	many	TRBJ2-1	TRBV20-1	TRBD2
TGCAGTGCTAGAGATCCGGCTCGAGGGGGAAACACCGGGGAGCTGTTTTTT	CSARDPARGGNTGELFF	few	TRBJ2-2	TRBV20-1	NA
TGTGCCAGCTTGGGGGCCGAGCAGTACTTC	CASLGAEQYF	many	TRBJ2-7	TRBV2	NA